One and the same sample provided the 24 T cell receptor beta chains below, sequenced in a study of blood T cell repertoires in COVID-19. The method was immunoSEQ multiplex PCR; TCRdb's version includes in-frame clones alone and lacks a portion of them. The data show 72,000 or so clones, about 85% seen once. The sample was peripheral blood. These receptors originate from a woman older than 75 with active or convalescent COVID-19.

This clone is a singleton in its sample. The chain couples TRBV28 to TRBJ2-7, with a tentative D call TRBD2 (7 bases). The CDR3 is 15 amino acids. Per germline, CDR1 MDHEN and CDR2 SYDVKM. With 2 bases removed from V and 2 bases from J, the gap between germline ends came to 13 bases. The CDR3 sequence: CASSLLFGGPYEQYF. The CDR3, as DNA: TGTGCCAGCAGTTTACTTTTCGGGGGGCCCTACGAGCAGTACTTC.

The chain couples TRBV12-5 to TRBJ1-2; 9 bases fit TRBD1. The CDR3 length is 15 residues. Germline V lookup: CDR1 LGHNT, CDR2 FRNRAP. V gave up 6 bases and J gave up 4 bases; unmatched junction bases: 9. The CDR3 reads CASGPETGGSYGYTF. Written as DNA, the CDR3 is TGTGCTAGTGGCCCTGAGACAGGGGGGAGCTATGGCTACACCTTC.

This chain links TRBV3-1 (or the pseudogene TRBV3-2) with TRBJ2-1, with 10 bases matching TRBD2. Germline lookup yields CDR1 LGHDT and CDR2 YNNKEL (reference sequence). V lost 3 bases and J lost 3; bases outside the gene matches: 5. This CDR3 region has 16 residues. CDR3 coding DNA: TGTGCCAGCAGCCAGCAACTAGCGGGGATCTACAATGAGCAGTTCTTC. Translated: CASSQQLAGIYNEQFF.

The rearrangement joins TRBV29-1 to TRBJ1-2; a possible D gene is TRBD1 (6 bases). The CDR3 totals 13 residues. Per germline, CDR1 SQVTM and CDR2 ANQGSEA. V gave up 6 bases and J gave up 1 base, with 12 bases separating them. CDR3 in amino acids: CSVATGFNYGYTF. The CDR3, as DNA: TGCAGCGTCGCAACAGGGTTTAACTATGGCTACACCTTC.

This chain joins TRBV4-3 and TRBJ2-1, with 12 bases lining up with TRBD2. CDR1 and CDR2 from the germline V gene are LGHNA and YSLEER. Trimming at V came to 1 base and at J to 4 bases, leaving 8 bases not matched to a gene. CDR3 length: 18 residues. The CDR3 loop is CASSQAPLAGGPYNEQFF. The DNA of the CDR3 is TGCGCCAGCAGCCAAGCCCCACTAGCGGGGGGCCCTTACAATGAGCAGTTCTTC.

The chain links TRBV7-8 to TRBJ1-4; the D gene is possibly TRBD1 (6 bases). The germline V and J ends were trimmed by 5 bases and 4 bases, with 11 bases remaining between them. The CDR3 covers 14 residues. Germline CDR1 and CDR2: SGHVS and FQNEAQ. The CDR3 region has the DNA TGTGCCAGCAGCATCAAACAGGGTAATGAAAAACTGTTTTTT. It yields the protein CASSIKQGNEKLFF. The full variable domain, with the rest looked up from reference TRBV7-8 and TRBJ1-4, is GAGVSQSPRYKVAKRGQDVALRCDPISGHVSLFWYQQALGQGPEFLTYFQNEAQLDKSGLPSDRFFAERPEGSVSTLKIQRTQQEDSAVYLCASSIKQGNEKLFFGSGTQLSVL.

This clone is a singleton in its sample. The gene calls are TRBV6-1 and TRBJ1-5, with 12 nucleotides matching TRBD1. J lost 7 bases, V lost 6 bases, and 10 bases had no gene match. CDR3 length: 16 residues. Germline CDR1 and CDR2: MNHNS and SASEGT. The CDR3 protein is CASREPGQGARQPQHF. In DNA, the CDR3 is TGTGCCAGCAGAGAACCGGGACAGGGGGCGCGGCAGCCCCAGCATTTT.

J is TRBJ2-1 and V is TRBV6-2 or TRBV6-3, with TRBD2 matching 15 bases. Germline loops: CDR1 MNHEY, CDR2 SVGEGT. With 5 bases clipped from V and 4 bases from J, the junction kept 6 bases outside the gene matches. The CDR3 extends over 17 amino acids. DNA of the CDR3: TGTGCCAGCAGTCACGGACTAGCGGGGGGGCCGTACAATGAGCAGTTCTTC. It codes for CASSHGLAGGPYNEQFF.

This clone was detected only once. In DNA, the CDR3 is TGTGCTAGTGGGATACAGGGGTGGGGAAACATTCAGTACTTC. It specifies CASGIQGWGNIQYF. The chain carries TRBV12-5 and TRBJ2-4; 7 nucleotides line up with TRBD1. Germline lookup yields CDR1 LGHNT and CDR2 FRNRAP. With V trimmed by 6 bases and J by 6 bases, 8 bases remained unmatched. CDR3 length: 14 residues.

The rearrangement links TRBV6-5 to TRBJ1-5; TRBD1 aligns across 8 bases. V dropped 0 bases and J dropped 3; count of bases not matched to a gene: 4. The CDR3 totals 16 residues. The germline CDR1 and CDR2 sequences are MNHEY and SVGAGI. The CDR3 spells CASSYSGTGLNQPQHF. For the CDR3, the DNA is TGTGCCAGCAGTTACTCTGGGACAGGCCTCAATCAGCCCCAGCATTTT.

This sequence joins TRBV27 and TRBJ2-5, with TRBD1 identical over 10 bases. Germline values: CDR1 MNHEY, CDR2 SMNVEV (reference sequence). The ends lost 6 bases at V and 4 bases at J; junction bases unmatched: 8. The CDR3 spans 15 residues. DNA of the CDR3: TGTGCCAGCAGCCATATCGACAGGGGGCGAGAGACCCAGTACTTC. Translated: CASSHIDRGRETQYF.

The chain joins TRBV6-5 to TRBJ1-1; tentatively, D is TRBD1 (5 bases). This CDR3 comprises 12 residues. Trimming cost V 6 bases and J 2 bases, with 7 bases left between them. Germline-derived CDR1 and CDR2 are MNHEY and SVGAGI. The CDR3 nucleotides read TGTGCCAGCAGGACAGACAACACTGAAGCTTTCTTT. It yields the protein CASRTDNTEAFF.

The chain combines TRBV7-2 with TRBJ2-4; the match to TRBD1 covers 11 bases. CDR1 is SGHTA and CDR2 is FQGNSA in the germline V gene. The CDR3 runs 15 residues. V lost 5 bases and J lost 6; bases outside the gene matches: 6. CDR3 sequence reads: CASSARDRGANIQYF. The CDR3 nucleotides read TGTGCCAGCAGCGCCAGGGACAGGGGGGCAAACATTCAGTACTTC.

The V and J genes are TRBV6-6 and TRBJ2-2; perhaps TRBD2 as D (5 bases). CDR3 length: 12 amino acids. The V gene lost 11 bases and the J gene lost 7 bases, with 14 bases spanning the gap. Germline V gene data show CDR1 as MNHNY and CDR2 as SVGAGI (reference sequence). The CDR3 spells CASGVLVGELFF. In DNA form, the CDR3 reads TGTGCCTCCGGGGTCTTGGTCGGGGAGCTGTTTTTT.

The chain couples TRBV4-3 to TRBJ2-2; TRBD1 matches at 7 bases. The V and J ends lost 4 bases and 0 bases, in that order; junction bases with no gene match: 8. The CDR3 length is 17 residues. From germline, CDR1 is LGHNA and CDR2 YSLEER. This chain's CDR3 is CASSPSPTGSNTGELFF. CDR3 bases: TGCGCCAGCAGCCCTTCCCCGACAGGGTCGAACACCGGGGAGCTGTTTTTT.

The chain is built from TRBV14 and TRBJ2-3; D is possibly TRBD2 (5 bases). The germline V and J ends were trimmed by 6 bases and 2 bases, with 15 bases remaining between them. The CDR3 is made up of 15 amino acids. Germline-derived CDR1 and CDR2 are SGHDN and FVKESK. CDR3 bases: TGTGCCAGCAGTCCATGGGAGCAGCACACAGATACGCAGTATTTT. Its translation: CASSPWEQHTDTQYF.

V is TRBV30 and J is TRBJ1-6, with TRBD1 as a possible D gene (5 bases). Trimming removed 4 bases at V and 10 bases at J, with 17 bases between. CDR1 and CDR2 (germline): GTSNPN, SVGIG (reference sequence). CDR3 length equals 14 residues. The CDR3 coding sequence is TGTGCCTGGACCCCCCGGTTGGGGCTCTCACCCCTCCACTTT. Translation: CAWTPRLGLSPLHF.

The CDR3 sequence is CASSQDNREDSPYEQYF. The CDR3 coding sequence is TGCGCCAGCAGCCAAGACAATCGGGAGGACAGCCCATACGAGCAGTACTTC. The chain links TRBV4-1 to TRBJ2-7; maybe TRBD2 (7 bases). Germline V lookup: CDR1 MGHRA, CDR2 YSYEKL. The CDR3 has 17 residues. V lost 0 bases and J 4 bases, leaving 19 bases between the germline ends.

This clone was detected only a few times. This rearrangement joins TRBV10-3 to TRBJ1-1; 8 bases map to TRBD1. The germline V gene has CDR1 ENHRY and CDR2 SYGVKD. Unmatched junction bases numbered 10, after V lost 8 bases and J lost 5 bases. The CDR3 runs 14 residues. In nucleotides, the CDR3 is TGTGCCATCGCCCCAGGGGGCCTGGGGACTGAAGCTTTCTTT. Amino acid sequence: CAIAPGGLGTEAFF.

This clone was found a few times. The rearrangement links TRBV6-1 to TRBJ1-4, with 7 bases matching TRBD1. Germline CDR1 reads MNHNS; CDR2 reads SASEGT. The CDR3 extends over 13 amino acids. Germline trimming cut 3 bases from V and 6 bases from J; bases unmatched to any gene: 1. CDR3 nucleotide sequence: TGTGCCAGCAGTGAGACAGGGTATGAAAAACTGTTTTTT. Translation gives CASSETGYEKLFF.

This clone appeared once. The chain uses TRBV7-9 and TRBJ1-1; possibly TRBD1 for D (5 bases). V shed 6 bases and J shed 3 bases, with 11 bases lying between them. Germline assignment: CDR1 SEHNR and CDR2 FQNEAQ (reference sequence). The CDR3 extends over 13 amino acids. CDR3 sequence reads: CASSWGRDTEAFF. The CDR3, as DNA: TGTGCCAGCAGTTGGGGGAGGGACACTGAAGCTTTCTTT.

This chain links TRBV5-6 with TRBJ2-7; 7 nucleotides agree with TRBD1. The germline gives CDR1 SGHDT, CDR2 YYEEEE. After removal of 4 bases from V and 2 bases from J, the junction contained 9 bases not matched to a gene. The CDR3 extends over 15 amino acids. The CDR3 bases are TGTGCCAGCAGCCCTAACTCTGGACAGGCCTACGAGCAGTACTTC. Translation gives CASSPNSGQAYEQYF.

The genes are TRBV2 and TRBJ1-2; 7 positions agree with TRBD1. The CDR3 runs 12 residues. V dropped 8 bases and J dropped 4; count of bases not matched to a gene: 4. Germline V gene sequence: CDR1 SNHLY, CDR2 FYNNEI. This CDR3 is CASPGDSYGYTF. CDR3 DNA: TGTGCCAGCCCCGGGGACAGCTATGGCTACACCTTC.

The chain employs TRBV19 and TRBJ2-1, with 8 bases that match TRBD2. With V trimmed by 5 bases and J by 4 bases, 10 bases remained unmatched. Per germline, CDR1 LNHDA and CDR2 SQIVND (reference sequence). This CDR3 has 16 residues. The DNA for the CDR3 is TGTGCCAGTAGTGCATCACGGGGGGGCACTTACAATGAGCAGTTCTTC. It specifies CASSASRGGTYNEQFF.